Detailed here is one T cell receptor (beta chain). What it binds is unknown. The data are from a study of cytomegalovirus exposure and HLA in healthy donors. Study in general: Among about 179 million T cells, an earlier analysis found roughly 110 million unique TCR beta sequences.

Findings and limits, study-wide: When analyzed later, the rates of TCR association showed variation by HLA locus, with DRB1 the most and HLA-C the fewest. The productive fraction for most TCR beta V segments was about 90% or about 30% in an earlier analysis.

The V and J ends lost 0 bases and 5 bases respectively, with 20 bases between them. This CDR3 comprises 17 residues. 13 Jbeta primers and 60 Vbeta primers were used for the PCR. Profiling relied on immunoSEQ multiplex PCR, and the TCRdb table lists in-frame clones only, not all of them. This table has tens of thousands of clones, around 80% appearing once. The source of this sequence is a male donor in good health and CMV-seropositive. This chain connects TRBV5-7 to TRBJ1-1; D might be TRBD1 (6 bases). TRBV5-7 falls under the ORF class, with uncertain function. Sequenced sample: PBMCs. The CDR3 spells CASSLAARGQVWTEAFF. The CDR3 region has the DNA TGTGCCAGCAGCTTGGCCGCCAGGGGACAAGTTTGGACTGAAGCTTTCTTT.